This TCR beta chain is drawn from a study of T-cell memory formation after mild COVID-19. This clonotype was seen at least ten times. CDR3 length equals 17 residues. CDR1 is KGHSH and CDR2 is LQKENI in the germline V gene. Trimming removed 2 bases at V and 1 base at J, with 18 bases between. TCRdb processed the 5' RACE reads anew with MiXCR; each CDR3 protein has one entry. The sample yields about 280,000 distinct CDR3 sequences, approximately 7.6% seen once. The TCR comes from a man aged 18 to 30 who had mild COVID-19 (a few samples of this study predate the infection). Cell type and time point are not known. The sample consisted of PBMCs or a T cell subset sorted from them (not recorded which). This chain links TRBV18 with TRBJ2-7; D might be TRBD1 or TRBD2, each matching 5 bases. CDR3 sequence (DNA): TGTGCCAGCTCACCAGACCCCTTGGGGACGAGGTCCTACGAGCAGTACGTC. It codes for CASSPDPLGTRSYEQYV.